This T cell receptor (beta chain) was captured by sequencing in a study of CXCR3-negative and CXCR3-positive naive CD8 T cells. In the study overall: The total count of TRB reads reached 120 million to 150 million, and each library contributed about 1.5 +/- 0.3 million.

The libraries of TRB cDNA were prepared using 5' RACE with UMI labels. TCRdb reprocessed the 5' RACE reads and stores each CDR3 protein as one record, lacking DNA. This sample's table reports about 53,000 distinct CDR3 sequences. This TCR came from a human donor in good health. Some clones in this sample may be carry-over from other donors' samples. What was sequenced was naive CXCR3- CD8+ T cells from blood. As for subset: CD45RO-CCR7+CD27+CD95- naive CD8+ T cells lacking CXCR3 (TNR3-).

CDR3 loop: CASSPGTSNEQYF. The J gene is TRBJ2-7, the V gene TRBV9; TCRdb gives TRBD2 as the D gene, but with no DNA this cannot be confirmed. Germline V gene data show CDR1 as SGDLS and CDR2 as YYNGEE. This CDR3 has 13 residues.